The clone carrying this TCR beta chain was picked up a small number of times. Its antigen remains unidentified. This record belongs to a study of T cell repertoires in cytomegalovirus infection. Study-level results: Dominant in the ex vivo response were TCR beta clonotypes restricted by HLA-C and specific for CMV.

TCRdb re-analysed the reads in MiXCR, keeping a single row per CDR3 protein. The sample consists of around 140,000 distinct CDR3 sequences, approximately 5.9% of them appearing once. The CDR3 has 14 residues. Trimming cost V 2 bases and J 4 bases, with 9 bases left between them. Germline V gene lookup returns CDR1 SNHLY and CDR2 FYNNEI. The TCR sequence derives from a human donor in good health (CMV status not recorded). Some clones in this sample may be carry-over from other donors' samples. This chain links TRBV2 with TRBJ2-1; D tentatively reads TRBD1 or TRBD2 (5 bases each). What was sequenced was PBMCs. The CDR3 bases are TGTGCCAGCAGTGAACAGGGACCTTACAATGAGCAGTTCTTC. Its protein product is CASSEQGPYNEQFF.